The entry that follows covers one TCR beta chain sequence. What it binds is not known. V lost 4 bases and J 0 bases, leaving 13 bases between the germline ends. This CDR3 comprises 15 residues. Germline V gene data show CDR1 as SGHRS and CDR2 as YFSETQ. The source of the sample is a study of T-cell memory formation after mild COVID-19. Study-level background: For the most part, TCR clusters were specific to one donor. Study-level results: The finding that pre-infection memory included some responding clones suggested that cross-reactive memory joined.

TCRdb fed the 5' RACE reads into MiXCR, producing one record per CDR3 protein. Among about 340,000 distinct CDR3 sequences listed, about 16% were seen once. The rearrangement uses TRBV5-1 and TRBJ1-2; D uncertain. The sequence was collected from a man aged 18 to 29 who had mild COVID-19 (a few samples of this study predate the infection). Cell type and time point are not known. Source material: PBMCs or a T cell subset sorted from them (not recorded which). The CDR3 DNA reads as TGCGCCAGCAGCGCGGGTGGCAGCTCTAACTATGGCTACACCTTC. Its translation: CASSAGGSSNYGYTF. Combining the CDR3 with reference TRBV5-1 and TRBJ1-2 gives the whole variable domain KAGVTQTPRYLIKTRGQQVTLSCSPISGHRSVSWYQQTPGQGLQFLFEYFSETQRNKGNFPGRFSGRQFSNSRSEMNVSTLELGDSALYLCASSAGGSSNYGYTFGSGTRLTVV.